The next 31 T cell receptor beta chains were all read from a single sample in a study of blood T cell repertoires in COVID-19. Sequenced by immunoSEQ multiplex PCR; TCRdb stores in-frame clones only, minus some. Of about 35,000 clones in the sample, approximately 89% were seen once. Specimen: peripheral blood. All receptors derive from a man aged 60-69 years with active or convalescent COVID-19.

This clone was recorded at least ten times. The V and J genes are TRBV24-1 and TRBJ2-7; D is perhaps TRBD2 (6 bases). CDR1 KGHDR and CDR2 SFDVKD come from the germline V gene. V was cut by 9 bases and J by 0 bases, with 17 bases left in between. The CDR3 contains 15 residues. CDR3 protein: CATQGLPLSSYEQYV. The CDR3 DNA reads TGTGCCACCCAGGGACTCCCCTTGAGCTCCTACGAGCAGTACGTC.

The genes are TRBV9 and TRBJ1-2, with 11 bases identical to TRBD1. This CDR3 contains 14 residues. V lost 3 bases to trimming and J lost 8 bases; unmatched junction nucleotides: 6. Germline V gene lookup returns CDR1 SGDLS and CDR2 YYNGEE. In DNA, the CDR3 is TGTGCCAGCAGCGCGGACAGGGGGCGCGGGGGCTACACCTTC. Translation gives CASSADRGRGGYTF. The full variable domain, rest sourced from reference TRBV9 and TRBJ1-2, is DSGVTQTPKHLITATGQRVTLRCSPRSGDLSVYWYQQSLDQGLQFLIQYYNGEERAKGNILERFSAQQFPDLHSELNLSSLELGDSALYFCASSADRGRGGYTFGSGTRLTVV.

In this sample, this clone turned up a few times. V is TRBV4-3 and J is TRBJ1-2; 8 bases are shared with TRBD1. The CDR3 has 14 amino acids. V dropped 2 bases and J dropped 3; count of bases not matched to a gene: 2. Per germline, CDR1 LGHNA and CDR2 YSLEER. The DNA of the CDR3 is TGCGCCAGCAGCCAACAGACAGGGGACTATGGCTACACCTTC. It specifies CASSQQTGDYGYTF.

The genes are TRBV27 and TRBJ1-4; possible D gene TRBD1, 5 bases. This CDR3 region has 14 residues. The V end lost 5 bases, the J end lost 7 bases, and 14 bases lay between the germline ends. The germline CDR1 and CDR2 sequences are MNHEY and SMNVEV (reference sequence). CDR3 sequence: CASSHPDTPEKLFF. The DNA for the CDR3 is TGTGCCAGCAGTCACCCGGACACACCTGAAAAACTGTTTTTT. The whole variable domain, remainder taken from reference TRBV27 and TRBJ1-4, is EAQVTQNPRYLITVTGKKLTVTCSQNMNHEYMSWYRQDPGLGLRQIYYSMNVEVTDKGDVPEGYKVSRKEKRNFPLILESPSPNQTSLYFCASSHPDTPEKLFFGSGTQLSVL.

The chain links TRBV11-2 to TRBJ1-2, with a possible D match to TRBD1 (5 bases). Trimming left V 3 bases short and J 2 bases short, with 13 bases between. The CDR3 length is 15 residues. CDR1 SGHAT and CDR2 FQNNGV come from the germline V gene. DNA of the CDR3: TGTGCCAGCAGCTTCCAACCGGGACTCAACTATGGCTACACCTTC. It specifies CASSFQPGLNYGYTF.

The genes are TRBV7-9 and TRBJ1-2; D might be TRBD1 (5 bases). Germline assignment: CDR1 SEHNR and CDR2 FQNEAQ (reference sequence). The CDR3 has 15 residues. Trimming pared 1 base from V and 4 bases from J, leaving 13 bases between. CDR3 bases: TGTGCCAGCAGCTTAGGGGAGGCGGGGGTCTATGGCTACACCTTC. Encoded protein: CASSLGEAGVYGYTF.

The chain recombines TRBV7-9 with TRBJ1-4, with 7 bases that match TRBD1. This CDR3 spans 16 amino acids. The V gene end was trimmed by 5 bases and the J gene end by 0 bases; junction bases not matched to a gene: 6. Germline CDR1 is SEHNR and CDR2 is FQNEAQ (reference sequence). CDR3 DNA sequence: TGTGCCAGCAGCACCGGGACAGACGCAACTAATGAAAAACTGTTTTTT. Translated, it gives CASSTGTDATNEKLFF.

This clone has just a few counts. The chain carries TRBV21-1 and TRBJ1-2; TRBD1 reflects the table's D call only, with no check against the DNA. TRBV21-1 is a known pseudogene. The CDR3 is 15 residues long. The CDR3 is CASSKGPGTGDGYTF. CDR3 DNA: TGTGCCAGCAGCAAAGGCCCTGGGACAGGGGACGGCTACACCTTC.

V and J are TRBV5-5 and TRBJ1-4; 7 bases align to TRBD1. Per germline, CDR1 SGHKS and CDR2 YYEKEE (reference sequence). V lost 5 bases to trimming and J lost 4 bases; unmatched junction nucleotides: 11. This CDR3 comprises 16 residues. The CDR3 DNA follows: TGTGCCAGCAGGAGCTCATCGACAGGGTTTAATGAAAAACTGTTTTTT. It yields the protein CASRSSSTGFNEKLFF.

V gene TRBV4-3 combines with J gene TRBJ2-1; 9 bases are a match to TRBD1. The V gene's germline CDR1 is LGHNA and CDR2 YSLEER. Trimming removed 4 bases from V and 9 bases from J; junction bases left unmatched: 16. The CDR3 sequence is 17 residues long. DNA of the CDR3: TGCGCCAGCAGCCCTTGGGCGGGTCTAGCGGACAGGGGTGAGCAGTTCTTC. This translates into CASSPWAGLADRGEQFF.

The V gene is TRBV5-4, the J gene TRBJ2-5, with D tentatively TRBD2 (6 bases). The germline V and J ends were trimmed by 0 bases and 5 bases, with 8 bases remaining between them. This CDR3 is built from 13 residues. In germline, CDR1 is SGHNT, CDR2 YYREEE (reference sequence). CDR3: CASSLVAAETQYF. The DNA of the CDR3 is TGTGCCAGCAGCTTGGTAGCGGCGGAGACCCAGTACTTC. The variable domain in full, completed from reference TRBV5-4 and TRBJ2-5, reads ETGVTQSPTHLIKTRGQQVTLRCSSQSGHNTVSWYQQALGQGPQFIFQYYREEENGRGNFPPRFSGLQFPNYSSELNVNALELDDSALYLCASSLVAAETQYFGPGTRLLVL.

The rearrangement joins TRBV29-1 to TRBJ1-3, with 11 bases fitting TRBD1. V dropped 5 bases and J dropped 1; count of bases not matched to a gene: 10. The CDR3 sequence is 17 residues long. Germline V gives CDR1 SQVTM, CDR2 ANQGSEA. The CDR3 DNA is TGCAGCGTTCAACCCGGGACAGGGGGACTATCTGGAAACACCATATATTTT. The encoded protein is CSVQPGTGGLSGNTIYF.

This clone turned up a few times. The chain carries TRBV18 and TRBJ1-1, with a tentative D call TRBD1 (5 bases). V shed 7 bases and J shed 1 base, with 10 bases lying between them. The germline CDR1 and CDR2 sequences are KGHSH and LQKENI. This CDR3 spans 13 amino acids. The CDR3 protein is CASWRGGNTEAFF. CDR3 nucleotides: TGTGCCAGCTGGCGGGGGGGGAACACTGAAGCTTTCTTT.

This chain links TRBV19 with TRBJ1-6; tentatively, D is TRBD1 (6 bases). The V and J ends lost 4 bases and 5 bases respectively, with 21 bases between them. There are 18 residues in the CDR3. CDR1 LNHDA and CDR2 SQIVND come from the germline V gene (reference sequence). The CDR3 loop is CASSNSLGDKANNSPLHF. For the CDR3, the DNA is TGTGCCAGTAGTAATAGTCTCGGGGACAAGGCCAATAATTCACCCCTCCACTTT.

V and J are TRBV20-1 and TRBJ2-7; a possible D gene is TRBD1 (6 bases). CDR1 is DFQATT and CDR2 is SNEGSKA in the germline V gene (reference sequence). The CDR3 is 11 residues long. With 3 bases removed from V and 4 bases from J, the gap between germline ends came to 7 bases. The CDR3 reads CSASRGYEQYV. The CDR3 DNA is TGCAGTGCTAGCAGGGGTTACGAGCAGTACGTC.

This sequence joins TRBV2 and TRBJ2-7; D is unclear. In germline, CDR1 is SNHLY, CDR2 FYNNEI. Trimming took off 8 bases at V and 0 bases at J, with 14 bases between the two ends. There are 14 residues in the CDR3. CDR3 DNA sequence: TGTGCCAGCTCCCGACGCGGAAGCTCCTACGAGCAGTACGTC. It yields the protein CASSRRGSSYEQYV.

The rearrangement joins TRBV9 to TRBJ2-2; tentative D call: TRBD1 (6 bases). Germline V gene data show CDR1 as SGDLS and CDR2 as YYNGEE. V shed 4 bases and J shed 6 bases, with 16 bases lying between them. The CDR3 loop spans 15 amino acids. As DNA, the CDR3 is TGTGCCAGCAGCCGGGACACCTCTTCCCCCGGGGAGCTGTTTTTT. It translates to CASSRDTSSPGELFF.

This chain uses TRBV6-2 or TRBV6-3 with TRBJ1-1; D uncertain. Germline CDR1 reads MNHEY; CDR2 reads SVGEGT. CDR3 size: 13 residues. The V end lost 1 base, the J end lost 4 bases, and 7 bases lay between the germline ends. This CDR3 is CASSYYTVTEAFF. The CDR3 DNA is TGTGCCAGCAGTTACTATACGGTCACTGAAGCTTTCTTT.

CDR3 residues: CASSQDPRGSSYNSPLHF. The CDR3 nucleotides are TGTGCCAGCAGCCAAGACCCACGGGGGAGCTCCTATAATTCACCCCTCCACTTT. The V and J genes are TRBV4-2 and TRBJ1-6, with a tentative D call TRBD1 (5 bases). Trimming removed 0 bases from V and 0 bases from J, with 12 bases in between. The germline V gene encodes CDR1 LGHNA and CDR2 YNFKEQ. This CDR3 has 18 residues.

This chain's CDR3 is CASMGRETEAFF. The CDR3 coding sequence is TGCGCCAGCATGGGGCGGGAGACTGAAGCTTTCTTT. The chain has TRBV10-1 and TRBJ1-1; tentative D call: TRBD1 (5 bases). Between the trimmed V and J ends, which lost 7 bases and 5 bases, there was a span of 11 bases. Germline loops: CDR1 WNHNN, CDR2 SYGVQD (reference sequence). This CDR3 comprises 12 residues.

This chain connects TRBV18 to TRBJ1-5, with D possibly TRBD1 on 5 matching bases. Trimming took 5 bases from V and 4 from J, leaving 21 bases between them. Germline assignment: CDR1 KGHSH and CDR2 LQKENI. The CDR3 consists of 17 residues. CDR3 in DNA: TGTGCCAGCTCAAGAGGTCGCAGGGCCGATACTAATCAGCCCCAGCATTTT. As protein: CASSRGRRADTNQPQHF.

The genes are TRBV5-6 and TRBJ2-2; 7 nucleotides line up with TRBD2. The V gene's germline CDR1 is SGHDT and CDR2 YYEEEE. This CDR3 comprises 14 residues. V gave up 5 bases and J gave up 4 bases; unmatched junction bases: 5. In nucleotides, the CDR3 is TGTGCCAGCAGGGGGGGGTCGAGCACCGGGGAGCTGTTTTTT. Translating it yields CASRGGSSTGELFF. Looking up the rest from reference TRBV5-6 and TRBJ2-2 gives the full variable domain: DAGVTQSPTHLIKTRGQQVTLRCSPKSGHDTVSWYQQALGQGPQFIFQYYEEEERQRGNFPDRFSGHQFPNYSSELNVNALLLGDSALYLCASRGGSSTGELFFGEGSRLTVL.

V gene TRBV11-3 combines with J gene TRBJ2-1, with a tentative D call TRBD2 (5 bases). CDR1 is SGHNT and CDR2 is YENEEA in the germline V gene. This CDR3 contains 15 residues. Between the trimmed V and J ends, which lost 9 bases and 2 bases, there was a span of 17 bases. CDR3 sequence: CASSPGSGTYNEQFF. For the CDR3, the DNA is TGTGCCAGTTCTCCGGGGAGCGGAACCTACAATGAGCAGTTCTTC.

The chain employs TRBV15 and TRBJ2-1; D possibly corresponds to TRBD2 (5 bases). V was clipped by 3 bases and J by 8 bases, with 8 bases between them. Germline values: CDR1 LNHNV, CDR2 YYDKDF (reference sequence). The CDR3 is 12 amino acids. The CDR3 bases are TGTGCCACCAGCAGGGACTTTGATGAGCAGTTCTTC. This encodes CATSRDFDEQFF.

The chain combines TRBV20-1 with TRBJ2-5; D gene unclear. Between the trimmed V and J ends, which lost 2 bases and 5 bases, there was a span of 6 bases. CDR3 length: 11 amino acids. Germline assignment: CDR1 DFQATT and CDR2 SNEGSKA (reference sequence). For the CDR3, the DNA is TGCAGTGCTAGATCGGTGGAGACCCAGTACTTC. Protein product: CSARSVETQYF.

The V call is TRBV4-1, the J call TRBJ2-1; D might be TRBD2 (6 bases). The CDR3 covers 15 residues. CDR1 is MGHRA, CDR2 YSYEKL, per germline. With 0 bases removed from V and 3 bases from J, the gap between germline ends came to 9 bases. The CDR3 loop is CASSQDGTDYNEQFF. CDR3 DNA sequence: TGCGCCAGCAGCCAAGACGGGACTGACTACAATGAGCAGTTCTTC.

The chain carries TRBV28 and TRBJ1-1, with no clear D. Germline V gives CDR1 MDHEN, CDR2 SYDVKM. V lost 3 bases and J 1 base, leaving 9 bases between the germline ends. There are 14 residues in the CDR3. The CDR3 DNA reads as TGTGCCAGCAGTTTGACTGTTAGGAACACTGAAGCTTTCTTT. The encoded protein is CASSLTVRNTEAFF.

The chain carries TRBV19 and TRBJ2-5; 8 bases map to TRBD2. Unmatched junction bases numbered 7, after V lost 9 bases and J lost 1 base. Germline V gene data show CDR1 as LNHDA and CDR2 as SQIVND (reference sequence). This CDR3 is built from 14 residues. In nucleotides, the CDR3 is TGTGCCAGCAAACGACTAGCGAGCCAAGAGACCCAGTACTTC. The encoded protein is CASKRLASQETQYF.

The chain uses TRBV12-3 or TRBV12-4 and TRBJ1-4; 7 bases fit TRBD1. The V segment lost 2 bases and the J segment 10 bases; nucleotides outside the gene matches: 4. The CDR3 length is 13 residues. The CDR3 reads CASSLRQGGKLFF. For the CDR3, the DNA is TGTGCCAGCAGTTTAAGACAGGGCGGAAAACTGTTTTTT.

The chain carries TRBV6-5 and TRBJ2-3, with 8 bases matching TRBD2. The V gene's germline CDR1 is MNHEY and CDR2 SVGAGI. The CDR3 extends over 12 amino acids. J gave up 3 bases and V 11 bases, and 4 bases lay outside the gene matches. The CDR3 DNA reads TGTGCCTATCGGGGGGGAACAGATACGCAGTATTTT. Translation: CAYRGGTDTQYF.

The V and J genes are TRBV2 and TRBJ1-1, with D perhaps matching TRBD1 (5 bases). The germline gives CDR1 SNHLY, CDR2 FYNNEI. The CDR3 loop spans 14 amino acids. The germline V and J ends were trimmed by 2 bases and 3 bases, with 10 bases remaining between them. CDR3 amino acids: CASSEKGFYTEAFF. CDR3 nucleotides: TGTGCCAGCAGTGAAAAGGGGTTTTACACTGAAGCTTTCTTT.